This TCR beta chain was sequenced for a study of shared clonotypes between healthy human individuals. As for the study in general: The composition of the donors was a couple of women and a few men aged 18 to 49.

Method: immunoSEQ multiplex PCR; TCRdb's copy keeps in-frame clones and lacks some. The sample has millions of clones, 80% to 95% seen once; the top ten hold 0.39%. CDR1 is MDHEN, CDR2 SYDVKM, per germline. The CDR3 is 16 residues long. V dropped 6 bases and J dropped 0; count of bases not matched to a gene: 8. This chain connects TRBV28 to TRBJ1-2; 9 nucleotides agree with TRBD1. Sequencing input: naive CD4+ T cells from PBMCs. Sample subset: CD45RA+ positively selected. The TCR was taken from a man between 18 and 35 years old in good health. Some clones in this sample may be carry-over from other donors' samples. The CDR3 coding sequence is TGTGCCAGCAGCATGGGACAGGGTTGGTCTAACTATGGCTACACCTTC. As protein: CASSMGQGWSNYGYTF.